This T cell receptor beta chain stems from a study of T cells in Graves' hyperthyroidism and ophthalmopathy. Overall study results and limits: Ophthalmopathy got predicted by the model a median roughly six months before its onset. Researchers report that a 13 V-J model separated ophthalmopathy from stable hyperthyroidism.

Amplification yielded TCR beta CDR3 regions, with RNA transcripts as the source. During a first-round RT-PCR of the TCR CDR3, the HTBI primer set was used. From the multiplex PCR reads, TCRdb called clonotypes with MiXCR, one entry per CDR3 protein. The repertoire includes roughly 420,000 distinct CDR3 sequences, around 14% of them detected once, and roughly 14% sits in the top ten. There are many counts of this clonotype. What it recognizes is unknown. The germline V gene encodes CDR1 MDHEN and CDR2 SYDVKM. The length of the CDR3 is 17 residues. V shed 3 bases and J 0 bases; nucleotides not matched to a gene: 9. The definition of stable Graves' hyperthyroidism was no ophthalmopathy progression within 18 months. Out of over 7.5 ml of fresh peripheral blood came the PBMCs.

The clonotype originates from a woman aged 18-30 years with Graves' hyperthyroidism. The chain combines TRBV28 with TRBJ2-3; 7 positions match TRBD1. Input material: blood. The DNA for the CDR3 is TGTGCCAGCAGTTTGTCCGTGGGACAGACTAGCACAGATACGCAGTATTTT. It translates to CASSLSVGQTSTDTQYF.